The next 30 T cell receptor beta chains were all read from a single sample in a study of T cells in women clearing cervical HPV infection. Produced via immunoSEQ multiplex PCR; TCRdb's table is partial and in-frame only. The table lists roughly 38,000 clones, with roughly 6% in the top ten. The sequenced sample was blood buffy coat. These receptors were collected from a woman between 18 and 75 years old with a cervical HPV16 infection that either progressed to CIN3+ or cleared (not recorded which).

CDR3 bases read: TGTGCCAGCAGCCCATCAGGGACAGGGAAAAATGAC. It encodes CASSPSGTGKND. The full CDR3 is CASSPSGTGKNDYTF. This rearrangement joins TRBV7-9 to TRBJ1-2, with 9 bases fitting TRBD1. The read finishes 3 residues shy of the CDR3 end, and the germline J gene is used to complete it. The CDR3 loop spans 15 amino acids. The germline V gene has CDR1 SEHNR and CDR2 FQNEAQ (reference sequence).

As concerns this clone: Sequencing ends 3 residues short of the CDR3 end; the germline J gene provides the rest. The rearrangement uses TRBV20-1 and TRBJ2-3, with 7 bases identical to TRBD2. V gave up 5 bases and J gave up 0 bases; unmatched junction bases: 17. There are 18 residues in the CDR3. Germline V gene lookup returns CDR1 DFQATT and CDR2 SNEGSKA (reference sequence). The chain's CDR3 is CSADLVAFSGKSTDTQYF. The sequenced part of the CDR3 DNA is TGCAGTGCTGACCTGGTGGCCTTCAGCGGGAAGAGCACAGATACG.

Comments on this clone: The read terminates 3 residues before the CDR3 end, so the remaining end is supplied by the germline J gene. Other DNA sequences in the same sample also yield this CDR3. The rearrangement joins TRBV13 to TRBJ1-3; possibly TRBD1 for D (6 bases). The CDR3 runs 16 residues. Germline values: CDR1 PRHDT, CDR2 FYEKMQ (reference sequence). The V end lost 7 bases, the J end lost 2 bases, and 18 bases lay between the germline ends. CDR3 loop: CASKSYGGAAGNTIYF. The DNA read from the CDR3 is TGTGCCAGCAAATCATATGGGGGCGCGGCTGGAAACACC. The full variable domain, with the rest looked up from reference TRBV13 and TRBJ1-3, is AAGVIQSPRHLIKEKRETATLKCYPIPRHDTVYWYQQGPGQDPQFLISFYEKMQSDKGSIPDRFSAQQFSDYHSELNMSSLELGDSALYFCASKSYGGAAGNTIYFGEGSWLTVV.

The CDR3 DNA, read in part, is TGCGCCAGCATGGGGGCAACCTACGAG. Amino acids: CASMGATYE. The complete CDR3 reads CASMGATYEQYF. The V gene is TRBV5-1, the J gene TRBJ2-7; TRBD1 might be the D (6 bases). The read gets to within 3 residues of the CDR3 end, and the germline J gene fills in the rest. The CDR3 covers 12 residues. Between the trimmed V and J ends, which lost 6 bases and 2 bases, there was a span of 9 bases. CDR1 SGHRS and CDR2 YFSETQ come from the germline V gene.

CDR3 amino acids: CATSILGYEQYF. CDR3 DNA, as far as it was read: TGTGCCACCAGCATTTTAGGGTACGAG. V gene TRBV15 combines with J gene TRBJ2-7; the D is unclear. Read data end 3 residues before the CDR3 end; the end is taken from the germline J gene. The V gene's germline CDR1 is LNHNV and CDR2 YYDKDF (reference sequence). CDR3 size: 12 residues. Between the trimmed V and J ends, which lost 4 bases and 4 bases, there was a span of 8 bases. The whole variable domain, remainder taken from reference TRBV15 and TRBJ2-7, is DAMVIQNPRYQVTQFGKPVTLSCSQTLNHNVMYWYQQKSSQAPKLLFHYYDKDFNNEADTPDNFQSRRPNTSFCFLDIRSPGLGDTAMYLCATSILGYEQYFGPGTRLTVT.

Comment on this clone: The DNA ends 3 residues before the CDR3 does, and the rest of the CDR3 is filled in from the germline J gene. V and J are TRBV20-1 and TRBJ2-1; the match to TRBD2 covers 8 bases. The CDR3 sequence is 14 residues long. The trim removed 3 bases at V and 7 bases at J, leaving 8 bases unmatched. CDR1 and CDR2 (germline): DFQATT, SNEGSKA (reference sequence). The covered CDR3 bases are TGCAGTGCTAGTGAGGGACTAGGGAGTAATGAG. Its protein is CSASEGLGSNE. The entire CDR3 protein reads CSASEGLGSNEQFF.

Here the CDR3 reads CASSPRGTVSGYTF. The CDR3 DNA, read in part, is TGTGCCAGCAGTCCCCGGGGGACAGTAAGTGGC. The rearrangement links TRBV28 to TRBJ1-2, with TRBD1 matching over 7 bases. The read ends 3 residues early relative to the CDR3; the germline J gene fills the gap. Trimming removed 5 bases from V and 7 bases from J; junction bases left unmatched: 10. Looked up from germline, CDR1 is MDHEN and CDR2 is SYDVKM. The CDR3 contains 14 residues.

On this clone: With the read ending 3 residues before the CDR3 end, the germline J gene is used to fill in that end. The chain links TRBV4-1 to TRBJ2-7; D is undetermined. The V gene's germline CDR1 is MGHRA and CDR2 YSYEKL. V lost 1 base, J lost 2 bases, and 9 bases lay in between. The CDR3 spans 14 residues. The sequenced part of the CDR3 DNA is TGCGCCAGCAGCCAAGCCCAGACAACCTACGAG. Protein: CASSQAQTTYE. Given in full, the CDR3 is CASSQAQTTYEQYF.

In the case of this clone: A read error may account for a junction end that differs from germline. With the read ending 3 residues before the CDR3 end, the germline J gene is used to fill in that end. J is TRBJ2-7 and V is TRBV4-2, with D possibly being TRBD2 (5 bases). Looked up from germline, CDR1 is LGHNA and CDR2 is YNFKEQ. The CDR3 runs to 16 residues. The CDR3 DNA, read in part, is TGCGCCAGCAGCCAAGATAGAGGAGCGGCCGCCTACGAG. As protein: CASSQDRGAAAYE. In full, the CDR3 reads CASSQDRGAAAYEQYF.

A word on this clone: The read stops 3 residues short of the end of the CDR3; the missing end is completed from the germline J gene. This rearrangement joins TRBV19 to TRBJ1-1; perhaps TRBD1 as D (6 bases). Trimming left V 4 bases short and J 5 bases short, with 11 bases between. The CDR3 extends over 13 amino acids. The germline CDR1 and CDR2 sequences are LNHDA and SQIVND (reference sequence). The CDR3 DNA, read in part, is TGTGCCAGTAGTACATCAGGGGAGACTGAA. It codes for CASSTSGETE. In full, the CDR3 is CASSTSGETEAFF. Looking up the rest from reference TRBV19 and TRBJ1-1 gives the full variable domain: DGGITQSPKYLFRKEGQNVTLSCEQNLNHDAMYWYRQDPGQGLRLIYYSQIVNDFQKGDIAEGYSVSREKKESFPLTVTSAQKNPTAFYLCASSTSGETEAFFGQGTRLTVV.

CDR3 in amino acids: CASGPRDTTDTQYF. CDR3 DNA (partial): TGCGCCAGCGGCCCGCGGGATACCACAGATACG. V is TRBV5-1 and J is TRBJ2-3, with D perhaps matching TRBD2 (6 bases). The sequenced fragment ends 3 residues before the CDR3 boundary, so the rest is inferred from the germline J gene. The CDR3 has 14 amino acids. Deletions cut 7 bases from V and 2 bases from J, with 14 bases between. The germline gives CDR1 SGHRS, CDR2 YFSETQ.

This clone is classed as medium-sized by frequency. With the read ending 3 residues before the CDR3 end, the germline J gene is used to fill in that end. The rearrangement uses TRBV20-1 and TRBJ2-2; 11 bases are shared with TRBD2. CDR1 is DFQATT, CDR2 SNEGSKA, per germline (reference sequence). This CDR3 region has 15 residues. V was clipped by 6 bases and J by 8 bases; unmatched bases: 11. The sequenced CDR3 bases are TGCAGTGCCACTCCGACTAGCGGGGTTGGGGGGGAG. It codes for CSATPTSGVGGE. The full CDR3 is CSATPTSGVGGELFF.

About this clone: Coverage ceases 3 residues before the CDR3 finishes, and the germline J gene fills in the end. The J gene is TRBJ1-5, the V gene TRBV23-1; TRBD1 might be the D (6 bases). TRBV23-1 is treated as an ORF (open reading frame) with a function not yet certain. The CDR3 spans 17 residues. Between the trimmed V and J ends, which lost 0 bases and 5 bases, there was a span of 17 bases. CDR3 bases read: TGCGCCAGCAGTCAATCCAGGAACCAGGGGTGGTATCAGCCC. Its translation is CASSQSRNQGWYQP. The full CDR3 protein reads CASSQSRNQGWYQPQHF.

Incomplete CDR3 DNA: TGCGCCAGCAGCCAAATTGGCGGCACTGAA. The encoded protein is CASSQIGGTE. The complete CDR3 protein is CASSQIGGTEAFF. The chain carries TRBV4-1 and TRBJ1-1; no clear D gene. With the read ending 3 residues before the CDR3 end, the germline J gene is used to fill in that end. Germline CDR1 and CDR2: MGHRA and YSYEKL. This CDR3 spans 13 amino acids. The V and J ends lost 2 bases and 4 bases respectively, with 8 bases between them.

Turning to this clone: The read gets to within 3 residues of the CDR3 end, and the germline J gene fills in the rest. The chain uses TRBV7-3 and TRBJ1-2; a weak D match, TRBD1 (5 bases). The CDR3 loop spans 14 amino acids. Per the germline V gene, CDR1 is SGHTA and CDR2 is FQGTGA. V was trimmed by 4 bases and J by 4 bases, leaving 13 bases between them. CDR3 in amino acids: CASSWGGGGYGYTF. The CDR3 DNA, read in part, is TGTGCCAGCAGCTGGGGCGGGGGTGGCTATGGC.

On this clone itself: The read terminates 3 residues ahead of where the CDR3 ends, so the germline J gene completes it. The rearrangement uses TRBV19 and TRBJ2-5; TRBD2 aligns across 8 bases. CDR3 length: 13 residues. The V segment lost 8 bases and the J segment 4 bases; nucleotides outside the gene matches: 6. Germline lookup yields CDR1 LNHDA and CDR2 SQIVND (reference sequence). CDR3 amino acids: CASRGGNGETQYF. The sequenced part of the CDR3 DNA is TGTGCCAGTCGGGGGGGCAATGGAGAGACC.

Notes on this clone: The sequence runs out 3 residues before the end of the CDR3; the remainder is reconstructed from the germline J gene. The V and J genes are TRBV18 and TRBJ1-6; no clear D. The germline V and J ends were trimmed by 2 bases and 10 bases, with 15 bases remaining between them. Per germline, CDR1 KGHSH and CDR2 LQKENI. CDR3 length: 15 residues. The covered CDR3 bases are TGTGCCAGCTCACCAGAGCGCAGCCTTGCCTCACCC. Protein product: CASSPERSLASP. The whole CDR3 protein is CASSPERSLASPLHF.

With regard to this clone: Read data end 3 residues before the CDR3 end; the end is taken from the germline J gene. The chain couples TRBV7-2 to TRBJ1-6; D not certain. The CDR3 totals 15 residues. CDR1 is SGHTA, CDR2 FQGNSA, per germline. The V gene lost 4 bases and the J gene lost 7 bases, with 14 bases spanning the gap. The CDR3 loop is CASSYSRISNSPLHF. CDR3 DNA (partial): TGTGCCAGCAGCTACTCCCGTATAAGCAATTCACCC.

Notes on this clone: The CDR3 is cut off 3 residues early in the read; its end comes from the germline J gene. This rearrangement joins TRBV2 to TRBJ1-2, with 7 positions matching TRBD1. The length of the CDR3 is 12 residues. Trimming removed 9 bases from V and 6 bases from J; junction bases left unmatched: 7. Per the germline V gene, CDR1 is SNHLY and CDR2 is FYNNEI. This chain's CDR3 is CARETGIHGYTF. CDR3 bases read: TGTGCCAGGGAGACAGGGATCCATGGC.

A note on this clone: The CDR3 extends 3 residues past the end of the read, so its final part is completed from the germline J gene. The J gene is TRBJ1-2, the V gene TRBV6-2 or TRBV6-3; D is undetermined. The germline gives CDR1 MNHEY, CDR2 SVGEGT. The CDR3 length is 13 residues. Trimming removed 7 bases at V and 2 bases at J, with 11 bases between. The CDR3 protein is CASTHTLNYGYTF. CDR3 DNA, as far as it was read: TGTGCCAGCACGCACACATTGAACTATGGC.

A word on this clone: Sequencing ends 3 residues short of the CDR3 end; the germline J gene provides the rest. The chain carries TRBV7-6 and TRBJ2-3, with 12 bases matching TRBD2. From germline, CDR1 is SGHVS and CDR2 FNYEAQ. The CDR3 runs to 17 residues. CDR3 sequence reads: CASSLEGLAGEGETQYF. The DNA read from the CDR3 is TGTGCCAGCAGCTTAGAGGGACTAGCGGGCGAGGGGGAGACG.

Concerning this clone itself: The sequenced fragment ends 3 residues before the CDR3 boundary, so the rest is inferred from the germline J gene. The gene calls are TRBV30 and TRBJ1-1; possibly TRBD1 for D (6 bases). Looked up from germline, CDR1 is GTSNPN and CDR2 is SVGIG (reference sequence). V was clipped by 4 bases and J by 5 bases, with 20 bases between them. The CDR3 is 15 residues long. CDR3 DNA (partial): TGTGCCTGGAAAGGGGGGGAGTGGGCCACGACTGAA. It encodes CAWKGGEWATTE. The full CDR3 reads CAWKGGEWATTEAFF. Full variable domain (missing parts from reference TRBV30 and TRBJ1-1): SQTIHQWPATLVQPVGSPLSLECTVEGTSNPNLYWYRQAAGRGLQLLFYSVGIGQISSEVPQNLSASRPQDRQFILSSKKLLLSDSGFYLCAWKGGEWATTEAFFGQGTRLTVV.

Notes on this clone: The DNA ends 3 residues before the CDR3 does, and the rest of the CDR3 is filled in from the germline J gene. The J gene is TRBJ2-5, the V gene TRBV5-4; 10 nucleotides match TRBD2. The length of the CDR3 is 15 residues. Germline V CDR1 and CDR2: SGHNT, YYREEE (reference sequence). With V trimmed by 3 bases and J by 4 bases, 6 bases remained unmatched. The CDR3 sequence: CASSSGAGGRETQYF. CDR3 bases read: TGTGCCAGCAGCTCTGGAGCGGGGGGGCGAGAGACC.

A note on this clone: The read ends 3 residues shy of where the CDR3 ends; the end is completed using the germline J gene. This chain links TRBV19 with TRBJ1-1, with 12 bases fitting TRBD1. Germline V lookup: CDR1 LNHDA, CDR2 SQIVND (reference sequence). The CDR3 covers 14 residues. The CDR3 protein is CASSSTGQGAVAFF. The CDR3 DNA, read in part, is TGTGCCAGTAGTTCGACGGGACAGGGGGCTGTA.

The CDR3 loop reads CASSPWARGGEQYF. CDR3 DNA (partial): TGTGCCAGCAGCCCTTGGGCCCGAGGGGGCGAG. The J gene is TRBJ2-7, the V gene TRBV7-2, with D maybe TRBD1 (6 bases). Read coverage stops 3 residues before the CDR3 terminus; the germline J gene supplies the remainder. V was cut by 5 bases and J by 6 bases, with 17 bases left in between. This CDR3 spans 14 amino acids. Germline V gene lookup returns CDR1 SGHTA and CDR2 FQGNSA.

Concerning this clone: The read stops 3 residues short of the end of the CDR3; the missing end is completed from the germline J gene. The genes are TRBV28 and TRBJ2-2; D is undetermined. The CDR3 has 13 amino acids. CDR1 and CDR2 (germline): MDHEN, SYDVKM. V lost 1 base to trimming and J lost 3 bases, with 3 bases between them. The CDR3 sequence: CASSLSYTGELFF. Partial CDR3 DNA: TGTGCCAGCAGTTTATCTTACACCGGGGAG.

Remarks on this clone: The missing CDR3 end, 3 residues past where the read stops, is filled in from the germline J gene. The chain combines TRBV19 with TRBJ1-6; D unclear. Germline loops: CDR1 LNHDA, CDR2 SQIVND (reference sequence). This CDR3 comprises 15 residues. V was trimmed by 3 bases and J by 9 bases, leaving 15 bases between them. Partial CDR3 DNA: TGTGCCAGTAGTATGGCCCTCGGGTTAGGTTCACCC. Protein product: CASSMALGLGSP. The whole CDR3 region reads CASSMALGLGSPLHF.

The covered CDR3 bases are TGCGCCAGCAGCCAGGGGGGAAAACAAGAGACC. Residues: CASSQGGKQET. The whole CDR3 sequence is CASSQGGKQETQYF. V gene TRBV5-1 combines with J gene TRBJ2-5; D might be TRBD1 (7 bases). The observed sequence ends 3 residues before the CDR3 terminus, with the missing tail filled in from the germline J gene. This CDR3 contains 14 residues. Germline V gene sequence: CDR1 SGHRS, CDR2 YFSETQ. Trimming took off 4 bases at V and 2 bases at J, with 12 bases between the two ends. The whole variable domain, remainder taken from reference TRBV5-1 and TRBJ2-5, is KAGVTQTPRYLIKTRGQQVTLSCSPISGHRSVSWYQQTPGQGLQFLFEYFSETQRNKGNFPGRFSGRQFSNSRSEMNVSTLELGDSALYLCASSQGGKQETQYFGPGTRLLVL.

A word on this clone: The read is 3 residues too short to cover the CDR3 end, so that end is filled in from the germline J gene. J is TRBJ1-1 and V is TRBV7-6; possible D gene TRBD1, 6 bases. This CDR3 comprises 15 residues. Trimming removed 3 bases at V and 0 bases at J, with 11 bases between. Germline CDR1 and CDR2: SGHVS and FNYEAQ. CDR3 protein: CASSFSGTLNTEAFF. CDR3 bases read: TGTGCCAGCAGCTTCTCCGGGACACTGAACACTGAA.

Remarks on this clone: The CDR3 extends 3 residues past the end of the read, so its final part is completed from the germline J gene. V gene TRBV19 combines with J gene TRBJ2-3; 10 bases align to TRBD1. The CDR3 sequence is 14 residues long. Germline V CDR1 and CDR2: LNHDA, SQIVND (reference sequence). CDR3 region: CASSRTGGVQPQYF. The sequenced part of the CDR3 DNA is TGTGCCAGTAGTCGGACAGGGGGAGTTCAGCCG.